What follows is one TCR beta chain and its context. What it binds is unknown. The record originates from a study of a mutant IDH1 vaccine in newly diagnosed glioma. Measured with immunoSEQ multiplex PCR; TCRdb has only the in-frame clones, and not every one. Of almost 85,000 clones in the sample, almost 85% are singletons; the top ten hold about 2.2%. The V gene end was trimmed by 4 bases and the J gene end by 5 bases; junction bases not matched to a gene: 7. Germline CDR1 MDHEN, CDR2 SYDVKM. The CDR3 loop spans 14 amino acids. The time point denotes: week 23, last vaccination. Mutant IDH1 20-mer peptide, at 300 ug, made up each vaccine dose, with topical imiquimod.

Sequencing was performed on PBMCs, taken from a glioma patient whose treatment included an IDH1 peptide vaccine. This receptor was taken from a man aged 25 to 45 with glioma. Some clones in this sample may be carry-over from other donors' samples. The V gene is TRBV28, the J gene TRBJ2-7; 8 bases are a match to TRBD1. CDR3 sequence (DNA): TGTGCCAGCAGTTCTAGGACAGGGTACCACGAGCAGTACTTC. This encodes CASSSRTGYHEQYF.